This is a list of T cell receptor beta chains from one sample in a study of radiotherapy plus CTLA-4 blockade in lung cancer. Repertoires were generated with immunoSEQ multiplex PCR, while TCRdb's copy carries only in-frame clones and drops some. The sample contains tens of thousands of clones, roughly 86% of which appear only once. The material sequenced was peripheral blood, taken from a patient treated with radiotherapy plus ipilimumab. These TCRs come from a human donor with non-small cell lung cancer who had a partial response to radiotherapy plus ipilimumab. The CDR3 runs from the conserved cysteine through the conserved F or W. Fields, in order: clone size, V gene, D gene, J gene, CDR3 protein, CDR3 DNA. The D gene is left open where the match is weak. Only part of the rows carry a size: once, few, many, or a class if the clone is expanded.

once	TRBV27	-	TRBJ2-7	CASSFGGNEQYF	TGTGCCAGCAGTTTCGGGGGAAACGAGCAGTACTTC
few	TRBV7-2	-	TRBJ1-1	CASSLGQYTEAFF	TGTGCCAGCAGCTTAGGACAGTACACTGAAGCTTTCTTT
-	TRBV6-1	-	TRBJ2-1	CASSEMVDEQFF	TGTGCCAGCAGTGAAATGGTAGATGAGCAGTTCTTC
-	TRBV6-1	TRBD1	TRBJ1-1	CASTTRQGGTEAFF	TGTGCCAGCACCACTAGACAGGGGGGCACTGAAGCTTTCTTT
-	TRBV19	-	TRBJ1-4	CASSPLGVRGANEKLFF	TGTGCCAGTAGTCCGCTGGGTGTACGGGGAGCTAATGAAAAACTGTTTTTT
-	TRBV5-1	TRBD2	TRBJ2-2	CASRHSGSGTGELFF	TGCGCCAGCAGACATAGCGGGAGCGGCACCGGGGAGCTGTTTTTT
-	TRBV7-9	TRBD1	TRBJ2-6	CASSRTGVLSGANVLTF	TGTGCCAGCAGCCGGACAGGGGTCCTCTCTGGGGCCAACGTCCTGACTTTC
-	TRBV6-5	TRBD2	TRBJ2-3	CASRSGTSGSLTQYF	TGTGCCAGCAGGTCCGGGACTAGCGGGAGTCTTACGCAGTATTTT
-	TRBV5-6	-	TRBJ1-1	CASSLGDTNTEAFF	TGTGCCAGCAGCTTGGGGGACACGAACACTGAAGCTTTCTTT
-	TRBV2	TRBD2	TRBJ2-2	CASSLAGGAGELFF	TGTGCCAGCAGCCTAGCGGGAGGAGCCGGGGAGCTGTTTTTT
-	TRBV5-6	TRBD2	TRBJ2-2	CASSRGLAGEGSTGELFF	TGTGCCAGCAGCCGCGGACTAGCGGGAGAGGGTAGCACCGGGGAGCTGTTTTTT
-	TRBV28	TRBD2	TRBJ2-1	CASSSQTSGRGNEQFF	TGTGCCAGCAGTTCCCAGACTAGCGGGAGGGGGAATGAGCAGTTCTTC
few	TRBV25-1	TRBD1	TRBJ1-1	CASSVPGTGGGEAFF	TGTGCCAGCAGTGTACCCGGGACAGGGGGTGGGGAAGCTTTCTTT
once	TRBV6-6	TRBD1	TRBJ1-2	CASSLNRGGDTF	TGTGCCAGCAGTTTAAACAGGGGGGGCGACACCTTC
-	TRBV30	-	TRBJ2-7	CAWSFRSTEQYF	TGTGCCTGGAGTTTTAGGAGTACCGAGCAGTACTTC
-	TRBV7-2	TRBD1	TRBJ1-3	CASSTTGDSGNTIYF	TGTGCCAGCAGCACAACAGGGGATTCTGGAAACACCATATATTTT
-	TRBV7-9	TRBD2	TRBJ2-2	CASSPLSGGNTGELFF	TGTGCCAGCAGCCCATTGAGCGGGGGGAACACCGGGGAGCTGTTTTTT
once	TRBV6-1	-	TRBJ1-2	CASTLGGANYGYTF	TGTGCCAGCACCCTAGGAGGCGCGAACTATGGCTACACCTTC
-	TRBV27	TRBD1	TRBJ1-1	CASSSTGQGKAFF	TGTGCCAGCAGTTCGACAGGACAGGGTAAAGCTTTCTTT
-	TRBV5-1	-	TRBJ1-1	CASSLAQGLAEAFF	TGCGCCAGCAGCTTAGCACAGGGTTTGGCTGAAGCTTTCTTT
-	TRBV4-1	TRBD1	TRBJ1-1	CASSQQGQGNTEAFF	TGCGCCAGCAGCCAACAAGGACAGGGGAACACTGAAGCTTTCTTT
-	TRBV4-2	-	TRBJ2-6	CASSQVVVGSGANVLTF	TGTGCCAGCAGCCAAGTAGTGGTCGGCTCTGGGGCCAACGTCCTGACTTTC
few	TRBV28	-	TRBJ1-5	CASTSEAGGKPQHF	TGTGCCAGCACCTCCGAGGCGGGGGGTAAGCCCCAGCATTTT
-	TRBV2	-	TRBJ1-6	CASSELSQPNSPLHF	TGTGCCAGCAGTGAATTGTCACAGCCTAATTCACCCCTCCACTTT
-	TRBV5-4	-	TRBJ1-4	CASSRTGRYATNEKLFF	TGTGCCAGCAGCCGGACGGGAAGATATGCAACTAATGAAAAACTGTTTTTT
-	TRBV10-3	-	TRBJ1-3	CAIMEDPRINTIYF	TGTGCCATCATGGAAGACCCCAGGATAAACACCATATATTTT
-	TRBV4-2	TRBD1	TRBJ1-2	CASNPQGARDYGYTF	TGTGCCAGCAACCCTCAGGGGGCGCGCGACTATGGCTACACCTTC
-	TRBV7-2	-	TRBJ2-1	CASSLLRQVNEQFF	TGTGCCAGCAGCTTACTTCGGCAGGTCAATGAGCAGTTCTTC
-	TRBV5-6	TRBD1	TRBJ1-5	CASSRQGSQPQHF	TGTGCCAGCAGCCGACAGGGCAGTCAGCCCCAGCATTTT
-	TRBV19	TRBD1	TRBJ2-6	CASSNRGESSGANVLTF	TGTGCCAGTAGTAACAGGGGGGAAAGCTCTGGGGCCAACGTCCTGACTTTC
-	TRBV30	TRBD2	TRBJ2-5	CAWSVQAGAETQYF	TGTGCCTGGAGTGTACAAGCGGGAGCAGAGACCCAGTACTTC
-	TRBV2	-	TRBJ1-6	CASTPGEGGISPLHF	TGTGCCAGCACCCCAGGAGAGGGGGGGATTTCACCCCTCCACTTT
once	TRBV27	TRBD1	TRBJ1-1	CASSSDRGLGTEAFF	TGTGCCAGCAGTTCGGACAGGGGGTTAGGTACTGAAGCTTTCTTT
-	TRBV5-4	-	TRBJ1-4	CASGSLGRGENEKLFF	TGTGCCAGCGGCTCACTGGGCCGGGGAGAAAATGAAAAACTGTTTTTT
once	TRBV18	TRBD1	TRBJ2-2	CASSLQTGGANTGELFF	TGTGCCAGCTCACTCCAGACAGGGGGAGCGAACACCGGGGAGCTGTTTTTT
-	TRBV27	-	TRBJ2-7	CASSWGHPYEQYF	TGTGCCAGCAGCTGGGGACACCCCTACGAGCAGTACTTC
few	TRBV6-4	-	TRBJ2-1	CASSQGVYNEQFF	TGTGCCAGCAGCCAAGGGGTCTACAATGAGCAGTTCTTC
-	TRBV14	TRBD2	TRBJ2-1	CASSRFGLAGGPLYNGQFF	TGTGCCAGCAGCCGATTCGGACTAGCGGGAGGGCCCCTCTACAATGGGCAGTTCTTC
-	TRBV28	-	TRBJ1-1	CASSLSPGMAFF	TGTGCCAGCAGTTTATCACCAGGGATGGCTTTCTTT
-	TRBV19	TRBD1	TRBJ2-2	CASSHGRQGAGTGELFF	TGTGCCAGTAGCCACGGGAGACAGGGGGCCGGCACCGGGGAGCTGTTTTTT
-	TRBV14	TRBD2	TRBJ2-3	CASSQDGRGRSPDTQYF	TGTGCCAGCAGCCAAGATGGACGCGGGAGGTCCCCAGATACGCAGTATTTT
-	TRBV7-9	TRBD2	TRBJ2-1	CASSPGLAGISQQFF	TGTGCCAGCAGCCCAGGACTAGCGGGGATTTCTCAGCAGTTCTTC
once	TRBV30	TRBD1	TRBJ1-5	CAWSSQGDQPQHF	TGTGCCTGGAGTTCACAGGGGGATCAGCCCCAGCATTTT
-	TRBV7-3	TRBD1	TRBJ1-2	CASSQTGTDGYTF	TGTGCCAGCAGCCAAACCGGGACAGATGGCTACACCTTC
-	TRBV27	-	TRBJ2-5	CASSLGWGRWETQYF	TGTGCCAGCAGTTTAGGCTGGGGCAGGTGGGAGACCCAGTACTTC